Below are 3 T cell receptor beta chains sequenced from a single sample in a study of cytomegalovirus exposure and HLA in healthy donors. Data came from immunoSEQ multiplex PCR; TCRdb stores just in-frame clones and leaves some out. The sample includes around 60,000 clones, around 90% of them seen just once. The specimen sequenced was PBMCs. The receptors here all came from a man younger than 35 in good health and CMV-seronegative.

CDR3 in DNA: TGTGCCAGCAGCCAAGAAGGGACTAGTTACACCGGGGAGCTGTTTTTT. Protein: CASSQEGTSYTGELFF. J is TRBJ2-2 and V is TRBV4-2, with 8 bases that match TRBD2. The ends lost 0 bases at V and 3 bases at J; junction bases unmatched: 3. This CDR3 is 16 amino acids long. Germline lookup yields CDR1 LGHNA and CDR2 YNFKEQ.

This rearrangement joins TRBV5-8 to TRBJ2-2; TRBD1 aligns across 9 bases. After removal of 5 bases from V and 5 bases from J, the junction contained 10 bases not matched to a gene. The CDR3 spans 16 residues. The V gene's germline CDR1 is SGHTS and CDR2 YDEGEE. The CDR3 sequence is CASSYGTGIRTGELFF. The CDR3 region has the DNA TGTGCCAGCAGTTACGGGACAGGGATTAGGACCGGGGAGCTGTTTTTT.

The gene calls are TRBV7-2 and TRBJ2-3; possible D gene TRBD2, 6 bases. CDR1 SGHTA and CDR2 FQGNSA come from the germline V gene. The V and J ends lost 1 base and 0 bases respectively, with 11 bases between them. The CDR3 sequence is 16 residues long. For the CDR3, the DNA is TGTGCCAGCAGCTTAGAGAGGGCGGGGAGCACAGATACGCAGTATTTT. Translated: CASSLERAGSTDTQYF.